A single T cell receptor beta chain is shown here with its context. There are 13 residues in the CDR3. V was pared by 6 bases and J by 1 base, with 9 bases between. The germline V gene has CDR1 SGHVS and CDR2 FNYEAQ. This sample was taken from a study of blood T cell repertoires in COVID-19. Study-wide context: COVID-19 samples collected from the United States, Italy and Spain covered acute and convalescent phases. Sources were T cells, B-cell-depleted T cells, or PBMCs; the material itself was cDNA or gDNA.

Authors' analysis steps: Amplification of reference gene primers was used by the study to estimate nucleated cell counts. Method: immunoSEQ multiplex PCR; TCRdb's copy keeps in-frame clones and lacks some. V and J calls and clone size come straight from that table; D and trimming were deduced from the DNA. Found here are about 140,000 clones, 80% to 90% of them singletons; the top ten hold less than 10%. The receptor's source is a woman between 45 and 65 years old with active or convalescent COVID-19. The gene calls are TRBV7-6 and TRBJ1-1; D possibly corresponds to TRBD1 (6 bases). Sequencing was carried out using peripheral blood. The CDR3 nucleotides are TGTGCCAGCAGGGAACAGGGGAACACTGAAGCTTTCTTT. It translates to CASREQGNTEAFF. Drawing the rest from reference TRBV7-6 and TRBJ1-1, the complete variable domain is GAGVSQSPRYKVTKRGQDVALRCDPISGHVSLYWYRQALGQGPEFLTYFNYEAQQDKSGLPNDRFSAERPEGSISTLTIQRTEQRDSAMYRCASREQGNTEAFFGQGTRLTVV.